A single sample is the source of the 4 T cell receptor beta chains below, sequenced in a study of T cells in women clearing cervical HPV infection. Sequenced by immunoSEQ multiplex PCR; TCRdb stores in-frame clones only, minus some. This sample lists tens of thousands of clones; its ten largest clones have about 7.1%. The sequenced material came from blood buffy coat. These receptors came from a woman between 18 and 70 years old with a cervical HPV16 infection that either progressed to CIN3+ or cleared (not recorded which).

As for this clone: Coverage ceases 3 residues before the CDR3 finishes, and the germline J gene fills in the end. This chain links TRBV19 with TRBJ1-1; D not certain. The germline V and J ends were trimmed by 4 bases and 0 bases, with 6 bases remaining between them. The germline V gene encodes CDR1 LNHDA and CDR2 SQIVND (reference sequence). The CDR3 totals 13 residues. The CDR3: CASSTVLNTEAFF. The sequenced CDR3 bases are TGTGCCAGTAGTACAGTTCTGAACACTGAA. Variable domain in full (rest from reference TRBV19 and TRBJ1-1): DGGITQSPKYLFRKEGQNVTLSCEQNLNHDAMYWYRQDPGQGLRLIYYSQIVNDFQKGDIAEGYSVSREKKESFPLTVTSAQKNPTAFYLCASSTVLNTEAFFGQGTRLTVV.

CDR3 protein: CAISEGSRLAGDNEQFF. The DNA read from the CDR3 is TGTGCCATCAGTGAGGGCTCAAGACTAGCGGGGGACAATGAG. The gene calls are TRBV10-3 and TRBJ2-1, with 12 bases that match TRBD2. The read ends 3 residues shy of where the CDR3 ends; the end is completed using the germline J gene. This CDR3 is built from 17 residues. Unmatched junction bases numbered 7, after V lost 2 bases and J lost 5 bases. Germline CDR1 and CDR2: ENHRY and SYGVKD.

Points on this clone: The sequenced fragment ends 3 residues before the CDR3 boundary, so the rest is inferred from the germline J gene. The genes are TRBV20-1 and TRBJ2-7, with D tentatively TRBD1 (5 bases). Germline V CDR1 and CDR2: DFQATT, SNEGSKA (reference sequence). The length of the CDR3 is 13 residues. V gave up 1 base and J gave up 5 bases, with 12 bases separating them. This CDR3 reads CSARAGNRDEQYF. The CDR3 bases that were read are TGCAGTGCTAGAGCAGGGAATCGCGACGAG.

Note on this clone: The CDR3 goes on 3 residues after the read ends, and that part is filled in from the germline J gene. The chain joins TRBV19 to TRBJ2-7, with a tentative D call TRBD1 (5 bases). V was clipped by 10 bases and J by 0 bases, with 13 bases between them. Germline lookup yields CDR1 LNHDA and CDR2 SQIVND (reference sequence). The CDR3 is 13 residues long. The sequenced part of the CDR3 DNA is TGTGCCACGGAACAGGATAACTCCTACGAG. It is translated as CATEQDNSYE. The whole CDR3 protein reads CATEQDNSYEQYF.